This T cell receptor beta chain was documented in a study of blood T cell repertoires in COVID-19. As for the study in general: Collection of acute and convalescent COVID-19 samples took place in the United States, Italy and Spain. Sample material is recorded as cDNA or gDNA derived from T cells, B-cell-depleted T cells, or PBMCs.

Trimming stripped 5 bases from V and 0 bases from J, with 8 bases between. CDR3 length equals 13 residues. Germline V gene sequence: CDR1 SGHVS, CDR2 FNYEAQ. Some clones are missing from TCRdb's copy, which holds only in-frame ones; the method was immunoSEQ multiplex PCR. Of some 66,000 clones in the sample, about 76% were seen once. This clone was recorded only once. The sample consisted of peripheral blood. The V and J genes are TRBV7-6 and TRBJ2-7; the D is unclear. The clonotype was recovered from an elderly woman with acute or convalescent COVID-19. The CDR3 region has the DNA TGTGCCAGCAGCCCCTACCGCTCCTACGAGCAGTACTTC. Its translation is CASSPYRSYEQYF. Full variable domain (remainder filled in from reference TRBV7-6 and TRBJ2-7): GAGVSQSPRYKVTKRGQDVALRCDPISGHVSLYWYRQALGQGPEFLTYFNYEAQQDKSGLPNDRFSAERPEGSISTLTIQRTEQRDSAMYRCASSPYRSYEQYFGPGTRLTVT.